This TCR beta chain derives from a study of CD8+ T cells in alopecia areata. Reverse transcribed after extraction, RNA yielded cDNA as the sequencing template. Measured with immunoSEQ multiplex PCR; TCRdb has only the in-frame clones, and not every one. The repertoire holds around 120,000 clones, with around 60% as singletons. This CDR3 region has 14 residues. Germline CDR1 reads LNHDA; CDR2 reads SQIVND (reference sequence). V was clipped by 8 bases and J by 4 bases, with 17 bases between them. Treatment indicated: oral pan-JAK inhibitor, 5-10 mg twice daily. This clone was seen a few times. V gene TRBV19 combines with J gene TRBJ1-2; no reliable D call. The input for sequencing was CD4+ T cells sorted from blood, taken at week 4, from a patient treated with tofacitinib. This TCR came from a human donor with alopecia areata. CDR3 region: CASLPSFGSYGYTF. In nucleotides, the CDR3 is TGTGCCAGTCTACCCTCATTCGGTTCCTATGGCTACACCTTC. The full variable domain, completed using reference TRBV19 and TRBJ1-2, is DGGITQSPKYLFRKEGQNVTLSCEQNLNHDAMYWYRQDPGQGLRLIYYSQIVNDFQKGDIAEGYSVSREKKESFPLTVTSAQKNPTAFYLCASLPSFGSYGYTFGSGTRLTVV.